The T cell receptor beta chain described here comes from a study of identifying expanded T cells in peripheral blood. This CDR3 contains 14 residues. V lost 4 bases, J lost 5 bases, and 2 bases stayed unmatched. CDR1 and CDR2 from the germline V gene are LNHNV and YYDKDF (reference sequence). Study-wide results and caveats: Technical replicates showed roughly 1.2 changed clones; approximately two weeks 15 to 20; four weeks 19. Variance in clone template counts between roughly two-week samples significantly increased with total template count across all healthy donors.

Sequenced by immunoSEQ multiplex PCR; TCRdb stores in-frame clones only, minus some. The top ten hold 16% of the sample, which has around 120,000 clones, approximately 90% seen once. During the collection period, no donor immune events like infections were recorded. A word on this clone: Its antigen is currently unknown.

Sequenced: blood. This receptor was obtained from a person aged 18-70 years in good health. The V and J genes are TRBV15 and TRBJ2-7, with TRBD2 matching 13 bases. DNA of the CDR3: TGTGCCACCAGCACCGGGACTAGCGGGGACGAGCAGTACTTC. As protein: CATSTGTSGDEQYF.